This is a list of T cell receptor beta chains from one sample in a study of metastatic and nonmetastatic thyroid tumors. TCRdb reanalyzed the PCR reads via MiXCR. The table records roughly 20,000 clones, more than 25% of them present only once. Sequences were obtained from tumor tissue. The receptor set was obtained from a female donor with papillary thyroid cancer or a benign thyroid nodule (not recorded which). Some clones in this sample may be carry-over from other donors' samples. Both conserved end residues are part of each CDR3. D genes are given only for firm matches. Rows give clone size only sometimes, using once, few, many, or a class for an expanded clone.

J | size | D | V | DNA | CDR3
TRBJ2-3 | few | NA | TRBV7-2 | TGTGCCAGCAGTAGGGTGGCAGATACGCAGTATTTT | CASSRVADTQYF
TRBJ1-2 | NA | NA | TRBV6-5 | TGTGCCAGCAGTTACTCGTATACAGCAAACTATGGCTACACCTTC | CASSYSYTANYGYTF
TRBJ2-1 | medium-sized | TRBD2 | TRBV6-1 | TGTGCCAGCAGTTTAGCGGGAGTTGGCAATGAGCAGTTCTTC | CASSLAGVGNEQFF
TRBJ1-2 | NA | TRBD1 | TRBV7-2 | TGTGCCAGCAGCTCGGACAGGCCCCTCTATGGCTACACCTTC | CASSSDRPLYGYTF
TRBJ2-3 | NA | NA | TRBV7-2 | TGTGCCAGCAGCTTAGCTCCCCCCGGGGGAGGCACAGATACGCAGTATTTT | CASSLAPPGGGTDTQYF
TRBJ2-5 | many | TRBD1 | TRBV30 | TGTGCCTGGGGACAGGAAGAGACCCAGTACTTC | CAWGQEETQYF
TRBJ2-1 | few | NA | TRBV20-1 | TGCAGTGCTTTTAAGTTCAATGAGCAGTTCTTC | CSAFKFNEQFF
TRBJ2-2 | medium-sized | NA | TRBV14 | TGTGCCAGCAGCCAAGAATGGGGGAGTCACAGCACCGGGGAGCTGTTTTTT | CASSQEWGSHSTGELFF
TRBJ1-1 | NA | TRBD1 | TRBV19 | TGTGCCAGTACCCCGACAGGGTCAGGGAACACTGAAGCTTTCTTT | CASTPTGSGNTEAFF
TRBJ1-2 | NA | NA | TRBV5-1 | TGCGCCAGCAGCTTGGAGGGGGGAGGCTACACCTTC | CASSLEGGGYTF
TRBJ2-3 | NA | NA | TRBV9 | TGTGCCAGCAGCGATAGAGGGGGAACAGATACGCAGTATTTT | CASSDRGGTDTQYF
TRBJ2-7 | NA | TRBD2 | TRBV7-2 | TGTGCCAGCAGCTTAGATGCGGGAGGGTACGAGCAGTACTTC | CASSLDAGGYEQYF
TRBJ2-1 | once | NA | TRBV4-1 | TGCGCCAGCAGCCACCTAGGCCGGGGGCCGGGGGATGAGCAGTTCTTC | CASSHLGRGPGDEQFF
TRBJ1-4 | medium-sized | NA | TRBV2 | TGTGCCAGCAGTGGGGGGACTGGAACTAATGAAAAACTGTTTTTT | CASSGGTGTNEKLFF
TRBJ2-1 | NA | TRBD2 | TRBV27 | TGTGCCAGCAGCCCGGGACTAGCGGGGCATACGGGGCAGTTCTTC | CASSPGLAGHTGQFF
TRBJ2-1 | many | TRBD2 | TRBV5-1 | TGCGCCAGCAGATCTAGCGGGAGCCTCCCGAATGAGCAGTTCTTC | CASRSSGSLPNEQFF
TRBJ2-2 | NA | NA | TRBV11-3 | TGTGCCAGCAGCCCCCGACAGAACACCGGGGAGCTGTTTTTT | CASSPRQNTGELFF
TRBJ1-2 | large | NA | TRBV6-2/TRBV6-3 | TGTGCCAGCAGCGACGCGGGCGATGGGTATGGCTACACCTTC | CASSDAGDGYGYTF
TRBJ2-7 | NA | NA | TRBV20-1 | TGCAGTGCTAGAGAGTGGGGGTCCTCCTACGAGCAGTACTTC | CSAREWGSSYEQYF
TRBJ2-7 | NA | TRBD2 | TRBV12-3/TRBV12-4 | TGTGCCAGCAGTTTCCAAGCGGGAGACCGCTCCTACGAGCAGTACTTC | CASSFQAGDRSYEQYF
TRBJ1-5 | once | TRBD1 | TRBV7-6 | TGTGCCAGCAGCTTAGGCGGGGACAGGCGTAATCAGCCCCAGCATTTT | CASSLGGDRRNQPQHF
TRBJ1-2 | few | NA | TRBV28 | TGTGCCAGCAGTTTCTGGCAGGGATATGGCTACACCTTC | CASSFWQGYGYTF
TRBJ1-1 | large | NA | TRBV27 | TGTGCCAGCAGTCGCTACGAGGGACGGAGCAACACTGAAGCTTTCTTT | CASSRYEGRSNTEAFF
TRBJ2-7 | medium-sized | TRBD1 | TRBV6-1 | TGTGCCAGCAGCCCGACCGGGACAGGTGACTACGAGCAGTACTTC | CASSPTGTGDYEQYF
TRBJ2-7 | few | NA | TRBV12-3/TRBV12-4 | TGTGCCAGCAGTTATTTTGTTAGGAGGAACCGCTCCTACGAGCAGTACTTC | CASSYFVRRNRSYEQYF
TRBJ1-2 | few | NA | TRBV6-1 | TGTGCCAGCAGTGGAGCAGTCACCCATGGGGCAGGCCCCTATGGCTACACCTTC | CASSGAVTHGAGPYGYTF
TRBJ1-5 | few | TRBD1 | TRBV2 | TGTGCCAGCAGGCCCGGACAGGGCAGCAATCAGCCCCAGCATTTT | CASRPGQGSNQPQHF
TRBJ2-7 | NA | NA | TRBV5-1 | TGCGCCAGCAGCTTCACTAGCAGCTCCTACGAGCAGTACTTC | CASSFTSSSYEQYF
TRBJ2-1 | NA | NA | TRBV30 | TGTGCCTGGAGTGTGCGGTCGGGCGGTGCCCTGGCGGAGCAGTTCTTC | CAWSVRSGGALAEQFF